A selection of T cell receptor beta chains follows, all from one sample in a study of beta chain features in type 1 diabetes. TCRdb's copy holds only in-frame clones and misses some; the assay was immunoSEQ multiplex PCR. The sample shows about 150,000 clones, around 10% of them seen only once. The sequencing input was central memory CD4+ T cells from blood. These receptors were taken from a man aged 18 to 35 in good health. The conserved cysteine and the conserved F or W are not part of the CDR3 here. The D gene is left open where the match is weak.

j_gene: TRBJ1-1; d_gene: .; v_gene: TRBV4-1; CDR3aa: ASSQDQRYLNTEAF
j_gene: TRBJ2-1; d_gene: .; v_gene: TRBV4-1; CDR3aa: ASSQALTHVNNEQF
j_gene: TRBJ1-2; d_gene: .; v_gene: TRBV19; CDR3aa: ASSMELQSGYT
j_gene: TRBJ2-3; d_gene: TRBD1; v_gene: TRBV29-1; CDR3aa: SVGDRGPSTDTQY
j_gene: TRBJ2-7; d_gene: .; v_gene: TRBV2; CDR3aa: ASSPGAGYEQY
j_gene: TRBJ2-7; d_gene: .; v_gene: TRBV15; CDR3aa: ATSRDLSYEQY
j_gene: TRBJ2-2; d_gene: TRBD2; v_gene: TRBV19; CDR3aa: ASRGTSYTGELF
j_gene: TRBJ2-3; d_gene: TRBD2; v_gene: TRBV10-3; CDR3aa: AIALAGVTDTQY
j_gene: TRBJ2-7; d_gene: .; v_gene: TRBV30; CDR3aa: AWSRGSYEQY
j_gene: TRBJ1-2; d_gene: TRBD1; v_gene: TRBV29-1; CDR3aa: SVDDRAYGYT
j_gene: TRBJ2-7; d_gene: .; v_gene: TRBV7-2; CDR3aa: ASSLALQGYEQY
j_gene: TRBJ2-6; d_gene: TRBD1; v_gene: TRBV28; CDR3aa: ASSTTGSGANVLT
j_gene: TRBJ1-3; d_gene: TRBD1; v_gene: TRBV28; CDR3aa: ASTLPGQGAHIY
j_gene: TRBJ1-6; d_gene: .; v_gene: TRBV15; CDR3aa: ATSRGDNSPLH
j_gene: TRBJ2-5; d_gene: .; v_gene: TRBV7-9; CDR3aa: ASSLGSSLGKTQY
j_gene: TRBJ2-5; d_gene: TRBD2; v_gene: TRBV10-3; CDR3aa: AISPQLADQETQY
j_gene: TRBJ1-2; d_gene: TRBD1; v_gene: TRBV2; CDR3aa: ASRRQGANGYT
j_gene: TRBJ1-3; d_gene: .; v_gene: TRBV10-3; CDR3aa: AIRKTGSGNTIY
j_gene: TRBJ2-3; d_gene: TRBD2; v_gene: TRBV27; CDR3aa: ASSLNWRGSATDTQY
j_gene: TRBJ2-7; d_gene: TRBD1; v_gene: TRBV29-1; CDR3aa: SVEDRDLYEQY
j_gene: TRBJ1-1; d_gene: .; v_gene: TRBV6-1; CDR3aa: ASSESGRNTEAF
j_gene: TRBJ2-3; d_gene: .; v_gene: TRBV27; CDR3aa: ASSSQGTITDTQY
j_gene: TRBJ2-1; d_gene: TRBD1; v_gene: TRBV10-3; CDR3aa: AISGTDRGRGEQF
j_gene: TRBJ1-3; d_gene: .; v_gene: TRBV29-1; CDR3aa: SVEGPGVGNTIY
j_gene: TRBJ2-2; d_gene: TRBD1; v_gene: TRBV5-4; CDR3aa: ASSLDRGKKAGELF
j_gene: TRBJ2-7; d_gene: TRBD2; v_gene: TRBV29-1; CDR3aa: SASSGAYEQY
j_gene: TRBJ2-4; d_gene: TRBD1; v_gene: TRBV28; CDR3aa: ASSGDRTRRDIQY
j_gene: TRBJ2-6; d_gene: .; v_gene: TRBV28; CDR3aa: ASSPSGVHGANVLT
j_gene: TRBJ1-2; d_gene: .; v_gene: TRBV5-6; CDR3aa: ASSTLSRHAGYT
j_gene: TRBJ2-3; d_gene: .; v_gene: TRBV11-1; CDR3aa: ASSVLTGSTDTQY
j_gene: TRBJ1-1; d_gene: .; v_gene: TRBV27; CDR3aa: ASSLFYSGPSSTEAF
j_gene: TRBJ1-2; d_gene: .; v_gene: TRBV30; CDR3aa: AWSVRGKDGYGYT
j_gene: TRBJ2-1; d_gene: .; v_gene: TRBV27; CDR3aa: ASSKRLSAGNEQF
j_gene: TRBJ2-3; d_gene: TRBD2; v_gene: TRBV7-3; CDR3aa: ASSAPGLSTDTQY
j_gene: TRBJ2-1; d_gene: TRBD2; v_gene: TRBV10-3; CDR3aa: AISRLAESSYNEQF